This entry lists 21 T cell receptor beta chains sequenced from one sample in a study of blood T cell repertoires in COVID-19. Profiling relied on immunoSEQ multiplex PCR, and the TCRdb table lists in-frame clones only, not all of them. In the table there are 150,000 to 200,000 clones, approximately 86% of which are singletons. Sequenced material: peripheral blood. These receptors were taken from a woman of 80 years or more with acute or convalescent COVID-19.

The genes are TRBV5-1 and TRBJ2-5, with 9 bases fitting TRBD1. The germline gives CDR1 SGHRS, CDR2 YFSETQ. This CDR3 has 14 residues. Unmatched junction bases numbered 6, after V lost 6 bases and J lost 3 bases. The CDR3, as DNA: TGCGCCAGCACCTCTCGACAGGGGGAAGAGACCCAGTACTTC. Translating it yields CASTSRQGEETQYF.

This chain links TRBV4-1 with TRBJ1-3; D is uncertain. This CDR3 spans 14 amino acids. V lost 1 base, J lost 4 bases, and 8 bases lay in between. CDR1 is MGHRA and CDR2 is YSYEKL in the germline V gene. The CDR3 loop is CASSQGAVGNTIYF. As DNA, the CDR3 is TGCGCCAGCAGCCAAGGGGCCGTCGGAAACACCATATATTTT.

The chain employs TRBV6-2 or TRBV6-3 and TRBJ1-2, with 9 bases aligning to TRBD1. In germline, CDR1 is MNHEY, CDR2 SVGEGT. Germline trimming cut 5 bases from V and 7 bases from J; bases unmatched to any gene: 11. The CDR3 is 15 residues long. The CDR3 here is CASSHPGQGIRGYTF. CDR3 coding DNA: TGTGCCAGCAGTCATCCCGGACAGGGGATTCGTGGCTACACCTTC.

The gene calls are TRBV6-2 or TRBV6-3 and TRBJ1-1, with 8 nucleotides matching TRBD1. Trimming cost V 4 bases and J 5 bases; bases outside gene matches: 6. This CDR3 spans 14 amino acids. CDR1 is MNHEY and CDR2 is SVGEGT in the germline V gene. The CDR3 is CASSWRQGRTEAFF. CDR3 bases: TGTGCCAGCAGTTGGAGACAGGGGAGGACTGAAGCTTTCTTT.

The V and J genes are TRBV12-5 and TRBJ2-7; 7 bases align to TRBD1. Germline V CDR1 and CDR2: LGHNT, FRNRAP. J was trimmed by 3 bases and V by 0 bases; bases with no gene match: 5. The CDR3 is 15 amino acids. CDR3 nucleotides: TGTGCTAGTGGTTTGGTAACACAGGGGCTCTACGAGCAGTACTTC. The encoded protein is CASGLVTQGLYEQYF.

V usage is TRBV4-3 and J usage is TRBJ2-5; 7 nucleotides agree with TRBD1. Per the germline V gene, CDR1 is LGHNA and CDR2 is YSLEER. V was pared by 1 base and J by 1 base, with 9 bases of the junction left unmatched. This CDR3 has 17 amino acids. The CDR3 nucleotides are TGCGCCAGCAGCCAAGGGTCGGGACAGCCTTTCCAAGAGACCCAGTACTTC. Translated, it gives CASSQGSGQPFQETQYF.

The V call is TRBV3-1 (or the pseudogene TRBV3-2), the J call TRBJ1-1; D remains unclear. Germline V gene data show CDR1 as LGHDT and CDR2 as YNNKEL (reference sequence). The length of the CDR3 is 13 residues. V dropped 5 bases and J dropped 1 base, with 8 bases sitting between them. The CDR3 region has the DNA TGTGCCAGCAGCGGGCAGAGGAACACTGAAGCTTTCTTT. It is translated as CASSGQRNTEAFF.

The chain joins TRBV7-8 to TRBJ2-2; TRBD1 aligns across 9 bases. The germline CDR1 and CDR2 sequences are SGHVS and FQNEAQ. CDR3 length: 16 residues. Losses at the gene ends were 3 bases for V and 1 base for J; bases not matched to a gene: 3. The CDR3 DNA reads as TGTGCCAGCAGCTTGGGGACAGGGCGGAACACCGGGGAGCTGTTTTTT. This translates into CASSLGTGRNTGELFF.

The chain recombines TRBV19 with TRBJ1-5; 11 bases are shared with TRBD1. After removal of 5 bases from V and 3 bases from J, the junction contained 6 bases not matched to a gene. The CDR3 contains 16 residues. Per the germline V gene, CDR1 is LNHDA and CDR2 is SQIVND (reference sequence). The CDR3 DNA sequence: TGTGCCAGTAGTTTGGGACAGGGGGGTCCCAATCAGCCCCAGCATTTT. Translating gives CASSLGQGGPNQPQHF.

CDR3 nucleotide sequence: TGTGCCAGCACGAGCGACAGGAATCAGCCCCAGCATTTT. It encodes CASTSDRNQPQHF. The V call is TRBV6-5, the J call TRBJ1-5; TRBD1 is a possible D gene (6 bases). V was clipped by 7 bases and J by 4 bases, with 11 bases between them. This CDR3 has 13 residues. Germline V CDR1 and CDR2: MNHEY, SVGAGI.

V is TRBV7-2 and J is TRBJ2-7; 7 nucleotides align to TRBD2. V was clipped by 5 bases and J by 0 bases; unmatched bases: 7. The CDR3 sequence is 15 residues long. Germline CDR1 is SGHTA and CDR2 is FQGNSA. Here the CDR3 reads CASSPSSGVSYEQYF. For the CDR3, the DNA is TGTGCCAGCAGCCCGTCAAGCGGGGTCTCCTACGAGCAGTACTTC.

Here the CDR3 DNA reads TGTGCCAGCTCTCTAACAGGACCGACCTACGAGCAGTACTTC. It encodes CASSLTGPTYEQYF. The rearrangement links TRBV18 to TRBJ2-7, with D possibly being TRBD1 (5 bases). Germline V gives CDR1 KGHSH, CDR2 LQKENI. The V end lost 6 bases, the J end lost 2 bases, and 14 bases lay between the germline ends. CDR3 length equals 14 residues.

V gene TRBV19 combines with J gene TRBJ1-3; no firm D call. Germline CDR1 is LNHDA and CDR2 is SQIVND (reference sequence). The CDR3 loop spans 14 amino acids. Deletions cut 7 bases from V and 0 bases from J, with 10 bases between. This CDR3 is CASMVRSSGNTIYF. The CDR3, as DNA: TGTGCCAGTATGGTAAGGAGCTCTGGAAACACCATATATTTT.

The J gene is TRBJ2-7, the V gene TRBV4-3; D is perhaps TRBD2 (6 bases). Per the germline V gene, CDR1 is LGHNA and CDR2 is YSLEER. This CDR3 is 14 amino acids long. V lost 0 bases, J lost 5 bases, and 11 bases lay in between. The CDR3: CASSQDVRGHEQYF. Here the CDR3 DNA reads TGCGCCAGCAGCCAAGATGTGCGGGGTCACGAGCAGTACTTC.

The rearrangement joins TRBV11-2 to TRBJ2-3; 7 bases fit TRBD2. Germline V CDR1 and CDR2: SGHAT, FQNNGV. This CDR3 contains 15 residues. V lost 0 bases to trimming and J lost 10 bases; unmatched junction nucleotides: 10. This chain's CDR3 is CASSLEPGGDPSQYF. The CDR3, as DNA: TGTGCCAGCAGCTTAGAACCGGGGGGTGACCCCTCGCAGTATTTT.

This clone was counted many times. V and J are TRBV4-1 and TRBJ1-2; D may be TRBD1 (5 bases). V dropped 0 bases and J dropped 6 bases, with 32 bases sitting between them. The germline CDR1 and CDR2 sequences are MGHRA and YSYEKL. The CDR3 has 21 amino acids. CDR3 sequence: CASSQDTASSFFRTRADGYTF. CDR3 bases: TGCGCCAGCAGCCAAGATACGGCCTCAAGCTTCTTCCGGACAAGGGCAGATGGCTACACCTTC.

The gene calls are TRBV5-4 and TRBJ2-2; 9 bases map to TRBD1. CDR3 size: 16 residues. V was clipped by 3 bases and J by 4 bases; unmatched bases: 7. CDR1 SGHNT and CDR2 YYREEE come from the germline V gene (reference sequence). The CDR3 loop reads CASSWGQGVRTGELFF. For the CDR3, the DNA is TGTGCCAGCAGCTGGGGACAGGGCGTACGCACCGGGGAGCTGTTTTTT.

The sample holds a few counts of this clone. This chain links TRBV6-5 with TRBJ1-5, with D perhaps TRBD1 (6 bases). With 8 bases removed from V and 3 bases from J, the gap between germline ends came to 11 bases. The germline V gene has CDR1 MNHEY and CDR2 SVGAGI. The CDR3 consists of 13 residues. CDR3 in amino acids: CASRRQANQPQHF. The CDR3 region has the DNA TGTGCCAGCCGCAGACAGGCCAATCAGCCCCAGCATTTT.

This clone was detected a few times. The chain has TRBV9 and TRBJ2-6, with D uncertain. Trimming took 0 bases from V and 3 from J, leaving 4 bases between them. The CDR3 spans 14 residues. Germline lookup yields CDR1 SGDLS and CDR2 YYNGEE. CDR3 amino acids: CASSVGGGANVLTF. The CDR3, as DNA: TGTGCCAGCAGCGTAGGCGGTGGGGCCAACGTCCTGACTTTC.

This clone was counted once. This rearrangement joins TRBV18 to TRBJ1-6; 7 bases fit TRBD1. CDR1 is KGHSH and CDR2 is LQKENI in the germline V gene. V shed 6 bases, J shed 9 bases, and the junction held 8 bases outside the gene matches. CDR3 length equals 14 residues. This CDR3 is CASSETGSRSPLHF. In DNA form, the CDR3 reads TGTGCCAGCTCCGAGACAGGGTCGCGTTCACCCCTCCACTTT.

The chain links TRBV10-3 to TRBJ1-2; D remains unclear. CDR3 size: 13 residues. Trimming removed 2 bases at V and 2 bases at J, with 6 bases between. The germline gives CDR1 ENHRY, CDR2 SYGVKD. The DNA for the CDR3 is TGTGCCATCAGTGAGGTAGCAAACTATGGCTACACCTTC. Translated, it gives CAISEVANYGYTF.